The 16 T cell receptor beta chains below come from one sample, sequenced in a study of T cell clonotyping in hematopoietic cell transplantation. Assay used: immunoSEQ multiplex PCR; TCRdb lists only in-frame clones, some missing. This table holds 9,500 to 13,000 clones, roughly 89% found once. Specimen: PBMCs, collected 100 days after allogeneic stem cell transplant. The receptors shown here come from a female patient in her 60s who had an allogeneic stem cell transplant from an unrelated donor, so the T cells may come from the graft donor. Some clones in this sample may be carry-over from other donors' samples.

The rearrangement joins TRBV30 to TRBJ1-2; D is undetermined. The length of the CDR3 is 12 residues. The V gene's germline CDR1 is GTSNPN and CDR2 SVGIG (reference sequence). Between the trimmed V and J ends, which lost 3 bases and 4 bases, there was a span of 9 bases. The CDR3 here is CAWSITLYGYTF. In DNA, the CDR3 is TGTGCCTGGAGCATAACCCTCTATGGCTACACCTTC.

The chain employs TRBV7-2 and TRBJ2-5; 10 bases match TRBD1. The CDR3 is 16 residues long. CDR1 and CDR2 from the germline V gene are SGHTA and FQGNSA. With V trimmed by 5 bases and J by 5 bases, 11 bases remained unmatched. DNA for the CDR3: TGTGCCAGCAGCCCAAATCATGGGACAGGGGCGGAGACCCAGTACTTC. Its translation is CASSPNHGTGAETQYF.

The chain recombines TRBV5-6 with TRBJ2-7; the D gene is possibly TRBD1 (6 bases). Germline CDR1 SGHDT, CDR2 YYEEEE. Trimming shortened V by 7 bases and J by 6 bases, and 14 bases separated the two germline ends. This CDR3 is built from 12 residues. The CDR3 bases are TGTGCCAGCGATAACAGGGTCTCCGAGCAGTACTTC. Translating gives CASDNRVSEQYF.

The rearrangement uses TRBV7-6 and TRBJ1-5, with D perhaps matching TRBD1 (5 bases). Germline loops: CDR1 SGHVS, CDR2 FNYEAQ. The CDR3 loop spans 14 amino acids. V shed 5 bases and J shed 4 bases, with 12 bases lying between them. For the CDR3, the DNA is TGTGCCAGCAGCGCCTGGGACGGGAATCAGCCCCAGCATTTT. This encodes CASSAWDGNQPQHF.

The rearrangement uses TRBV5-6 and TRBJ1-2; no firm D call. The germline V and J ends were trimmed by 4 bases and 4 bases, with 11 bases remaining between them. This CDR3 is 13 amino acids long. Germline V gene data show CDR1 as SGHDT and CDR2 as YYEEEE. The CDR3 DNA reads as TGTGCCAGCAGCCCTGGGATTATCTATGGCTACACCTTC. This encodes CASSPGIIYGYTF. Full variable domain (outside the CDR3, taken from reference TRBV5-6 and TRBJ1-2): DAGVTQSPTHLIKTRGQQVTLRCSPKSGHDTVSWYQQALGQGPQFIFQYYEEEERQRGNFPDRFSGHQFPNYSSELNVNALLLGDSALYLCASSPGIIYGYTFGSGTRLTVV.

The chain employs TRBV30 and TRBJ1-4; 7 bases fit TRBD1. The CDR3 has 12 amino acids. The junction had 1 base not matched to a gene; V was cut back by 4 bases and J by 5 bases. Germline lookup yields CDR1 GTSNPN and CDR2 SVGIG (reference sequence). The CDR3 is CAWTGGNEKLFF. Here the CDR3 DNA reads TGTGCCTGGACAGGGGGGAATGAAAAACTGTTTTTT.

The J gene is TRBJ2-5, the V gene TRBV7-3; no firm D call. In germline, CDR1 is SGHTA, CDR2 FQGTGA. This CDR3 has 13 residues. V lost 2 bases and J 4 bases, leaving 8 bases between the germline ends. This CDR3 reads CASSLESGETQYF. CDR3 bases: TGTGCCAGCAGCTTAGAGTCAGGAGAGACCCAGTACTTC.

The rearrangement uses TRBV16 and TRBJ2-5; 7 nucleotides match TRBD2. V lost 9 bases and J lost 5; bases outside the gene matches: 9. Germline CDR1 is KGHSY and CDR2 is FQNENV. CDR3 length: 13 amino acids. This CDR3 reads CASSPASGETQYF. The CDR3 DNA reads TGTGCCAGTTCCCCGGCTAGCGGTGAGACCCAGTACTTC.

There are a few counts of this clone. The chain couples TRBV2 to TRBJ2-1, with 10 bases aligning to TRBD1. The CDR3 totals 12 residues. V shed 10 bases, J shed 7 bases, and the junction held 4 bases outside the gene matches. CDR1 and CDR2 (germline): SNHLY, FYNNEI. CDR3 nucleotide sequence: TGTGCCACCCTGGACAGGGGGAATGAGCAGTTCTTC. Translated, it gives CATLDRGNEQFF.

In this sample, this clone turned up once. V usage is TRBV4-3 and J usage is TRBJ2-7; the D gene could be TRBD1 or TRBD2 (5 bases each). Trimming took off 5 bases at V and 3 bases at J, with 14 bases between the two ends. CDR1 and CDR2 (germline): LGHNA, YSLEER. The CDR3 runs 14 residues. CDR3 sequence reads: CASSRGVSGYEQYF. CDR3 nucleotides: TGCGCCAGCAGCAGGGGTGTCAGCGGCTACGAGCAGTACTTC.

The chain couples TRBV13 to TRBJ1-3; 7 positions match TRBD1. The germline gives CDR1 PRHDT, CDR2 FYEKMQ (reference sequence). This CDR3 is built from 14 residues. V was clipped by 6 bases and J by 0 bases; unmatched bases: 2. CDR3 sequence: CASRPGGSGNTIYF. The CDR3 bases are TGTGCCAGCAGGCCAGGGGGCTCTGGAAACACCATATATTTT. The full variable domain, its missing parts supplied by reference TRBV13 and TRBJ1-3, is AAGVIQSPRHLIKEKRETATLKCYPIPRHDTVYWYQQGPGQDPQFLISFYEKMQSDKGSIPDRFSAQQFSDYHSELNMSSLELGDSALYFCASRPGGSGNTIYFGEGSWLTVV.

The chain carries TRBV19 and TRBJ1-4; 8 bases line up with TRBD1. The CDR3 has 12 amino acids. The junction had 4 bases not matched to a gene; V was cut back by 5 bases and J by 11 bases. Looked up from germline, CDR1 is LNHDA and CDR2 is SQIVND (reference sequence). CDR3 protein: CASSVTGDKLFF. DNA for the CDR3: TGTGCCAGTAGTGTGACAGGGGATAAACTGTTTTTT.

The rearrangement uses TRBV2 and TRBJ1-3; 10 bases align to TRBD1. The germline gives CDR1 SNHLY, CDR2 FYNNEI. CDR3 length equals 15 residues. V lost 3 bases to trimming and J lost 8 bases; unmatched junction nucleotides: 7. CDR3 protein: CASSDMGQGSYTIYF. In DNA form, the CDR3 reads TGTGCCAGCAGTGATATGGGACAGGGGAGCTACACCATATATTTT.

CDR3 DNA sequence: TGTGCCAGCAGCGTAGCTTACAGGGCCGGGGCCAACGTCCTGACTTTC. Translating gives CASSVAYRAGANVLTF. The chain employs TRBV9 and TRBJ2-6, with D perhaps TRBD1 (6 bases). V was shortened by 0 bases and J by 4 bases, with 11 bases between the two germline ends. This CDR3 contains 16 residues. Germline CDR1 reads SGDLS; CDR2 reads YYNGEE.

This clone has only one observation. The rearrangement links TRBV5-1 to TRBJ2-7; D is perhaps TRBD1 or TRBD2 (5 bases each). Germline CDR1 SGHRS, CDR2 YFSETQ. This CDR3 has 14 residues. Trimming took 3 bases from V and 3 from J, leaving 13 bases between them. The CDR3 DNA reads TGCGCCAGCAGCTACGGGACGGGAAACTACGAGCAGTACTTC. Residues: CASSYGTGNYEQYF. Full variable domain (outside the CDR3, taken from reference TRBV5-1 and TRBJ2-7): KAGVTQTPRYLIKTRGQQVTLSCSPISGHRSVSWYQQTPGQGLQFLFEYFSETQRNKGNFPGRFSGRQFSNSRSEMNVSTLELGDSALYLCASSYGTGNYEQYFGPGTRLTVT.

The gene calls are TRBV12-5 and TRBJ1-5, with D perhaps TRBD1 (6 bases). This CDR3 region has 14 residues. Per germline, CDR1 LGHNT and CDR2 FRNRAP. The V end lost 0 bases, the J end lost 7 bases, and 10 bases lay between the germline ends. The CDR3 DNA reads TGTGCTAGTGGTTTGGTCTTGACAGGCCAGCCCCAGCATTTT. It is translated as CASGLVLTGQPQHF.